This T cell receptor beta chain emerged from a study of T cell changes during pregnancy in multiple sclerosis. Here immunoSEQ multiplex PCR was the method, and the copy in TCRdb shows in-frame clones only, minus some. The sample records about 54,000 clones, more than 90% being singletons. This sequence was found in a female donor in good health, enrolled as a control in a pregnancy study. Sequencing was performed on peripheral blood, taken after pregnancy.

The CDR3 DNA sequence: TGTGCCAGCAGTGACTCGAAACAGGGGGAGGTTAGGAACACCGGGGAGCTGTTTTTT. This translates into CASSDSKQGEVRNTGELFF. J is TRBJ2-2 and V is TRBV6-4; 8 bases align to TRBD1. Germline V gives CDR1 MRHNA, CDR2 SNTAGT. The CDR3 covers 19 residues. Trimming took 0 bases from V and 1 from J; bases not matched to a gene: 10.